The 8 T cell receptor beta chains given below trace back to one sample, sequenced in a study of blood T cell repertoires in COVID-19. Only in-frame clones appear in the TCRdb table, and some are missing; sequencing was by immunoSEQ multiplex PCR. Here the sample spans around 52,000 clones, more than 70% being singletons. The source material was peripheral blood. Receptor source: a woman of 80 years or more with acute or convalescent COVID-19.

This chain connects TRBV24-1 to TRBJ2-1; D is unclear. The CDR3 covers 15 residues. Germline-derived CDR1 and CDR2 are KGHDR and SFDVKD. Trimming took off 0 bases at V and 9 bases at J, with 14 bases between the two ends. CDR3 DNA: TGTGCCACCAGTGATTTGGGTCGGCAGGCCGGTGAGCAGTTCTTC. Protein product: CATSDLGRQAGEQFF.

The rearrangement joins TRBV3-1 (or the pseudogene TRBV3-2) to TRBJ2-7; 7 nucleotides align to TRBD2. The V gene end was trimmed by 0 bases and the J gene end by 6 bases; junction bases not matched to a gene: 11. Germline CDR1 LGHDT, CDR2 YNNKEL (reference sequence). This CDR3 is built from 16 residues. CDR3 region: CASSQDPAGPVREQYF. The CDR3 DNA sequence: TGTGCCAGCAGCCAAGACCCAGCGGGGCCGGTCCGCGAGCAGTACTTC.

The CDR3 here is CASSWEGQGDYGYTF. DNA for the CDR3: TGTGCCAGCAGCTGGGAGGGACAGGGCGACTATGGCTACACCTTC. This chain links TRBV7-4 with TRBJ1-2; 9 bases agree with TRBD1. V gave up 4 bases and J gave up 3 bases; unmatched junction bases: 6. Germline V CDR1 and CDR2: SGHVT, SQSDAQ. CDR3 length equals 15 residues.

V and J are TRBV2 and TRBJ2-3, with TRBD1 matching over 9 bases. V dropped 6 bases and J dropped 5; count of bases not matched to a gene: 0. Germline assignment: CDR1 SNHLY and CDR2 FYNNEI. The CDR3 runs to 12 residues. CDR3 DNA: TGTGCCAGCAGGGACAGGGGAGATACGCAGTATTTT. Encoded protein: CASRDRGDTQYF.

The chain recombines TRBV23-1 with TRBJ1-4; D not resolved. TRBV23-1 is marked as an open reading frame, function uncertain. The V and J ends lost 6 bases and 5 bases respectively, with 19 bases between them. There are 16 residues in the CDR3. CDR3 residues: CASRKSRISQNEKLFF. The DNA for the CDR3 is TGCGCCAGCAGAAAGTCGCGGATCAGCCAAAATGAAAAACTGTTTTTT.

The chain links TRBV18 to TRBJ2-7; D perhaps matches TRBD1 (6 bases). The CDR3 is made up of 12 amino acids. Germline CDR1 and CDR2: KGHSH and LQKENI. V was pared by 5 bases and J by 6 bases, with 11 bases between. The CDR3 bases are TGTGCCAGCTCAACCTCGGACAGCGAGCAGTACTTC. Its protein product is CASSTSDSEQYF.

The chain employs TRBV24-1 and TRBJ2-2; 7 nucleotides align to TRBD1. The length of the CDR3 is 15 residues. Germline V gene data show CDR1 as KGHDR and CDR2 as SFDVKD. J was trimmed by 3 bases and V by 3 bases; bases with no gene match: 3. The CDR3 is CATSDTQGYTGELFF. The CDR3 bases are TGTGCCACCAGTGATACACAGGGGTACACCGGGGAGCTGTTTTTT.

This chain joins TRBV6-5 and TRBJ2-5, with TRBD1 matching 9 bases. The germline V gene encodes CDR1 MNHEY and CDR2 SVGAGI. With 6 bases clipped from V and 14 bases from J, the junction kept 10 bases outside the gene matches. The CDR3 extends over 12 amino acids. The CDR3 coding sequence is TGTGCCAGCAGCTCCGCGGGGGACAGGGCTTACTTC. Translated: CASSSAGDRAYF.